The source of this T cell receptor beta chain is a study of blood T cell repertoires in COVID-19. Sequenced by immunoSEQ multiplex PCR; TCRdb stores in-frame clones only, minus some. The sample lists 470,000 or so clones; 87% were seen once. Self-reported history from a screening survey and questionnaire set each donor's cohort. V shed 6 bases, J shed 4 bases, and the junction held 4 bases outside the gene matches. The CDR3 is made up of 14 amino acids. The germline V gene encodes CDR1 MNHEY and CDR2 SVGAGI. This receptor was obtained from a woman aged 18-29 years with acute COVID-19. Sequenced: PBMCs or T cells enriched from blood (not recorded which). V usage is TRBV6-5 and J usage is TRBJ1-3; 9 nucleotides match TRBD1. For the CDR3, the DNA is TGTGCCAGCAGGGACAGGGGAGAGGGAAACACCATATATTTT. It specifies CASRDRGEGNTIYF.